These 19 T cell receptor beta chains were all obtained from the same sample, sequenced in a study of CD8 T cells in Susac syndrome. An amount of RNA that ranged from about 0.45 to 1 ug was reverse transcribed with random hexamers. MiXCR, run by TCRdb on the immunoSEQ multiplex PCR reads, gives a single entry per CDR3 protein. The sample includes approximately 100,000 distinct CDR3 sequences, 85% to 95% seen only once; the top ten take approximately 0.12%. Specimen: CD8+ T cells from PBMCs. Receptor source: a human donor in good health.

The chain joins TRBV30 to TRBJ2-3, with TRBD2 matching over 8 bases. Losses at the gene ends were 3 bases for V and 1 base for J; bases not matched to a gene: 3. The CDR3 is 14 amino acids. CDR1 GTSNPN and CDR2 SVGIG come from the germline V gene (reference sequence). CDR3 in DNA: TGTGCCTGGAGCCCAGCGGGAGGCACAGATACGCAGTATTTT. Translating gives CAWSPAGGTDTQYF.

The rearrangement links TRBV12-3 or TRBV12-4 to TRBJ2-1; maybe TRBD2 (6 bases). This CDR3 has 15 amino acids. V shed 6 bases and J shed 4 bases, with 16 bases lying between them. CDR3 coding DNA: TGTGCCAGCAGACATTCGGGCGGGGTTTACAATGAGCAGTTCTTC. Its protein is CASRHSGGVYNEQFF.

The rearrangement joins TRBV5-4 to TRBJ2-1, with TRBD1 as a possible D gene (6 bases). The CDR3 length is 15 residues. Germline CDR1 is SGHNT and CDR2 is YYREEE (reference sequence). Trimming took 3 bases from V and 9 from J, leaving 19 bases between them. CDR3 in amino acids: CASSWVQGASGEQFF. Here the CDR3 DNA reads TGTGCCAGCAGCTGGGTACAGGGAGCGTCCGGTGAGCAGTTCTTC.

The rearrangement joins TRBV2 to TRBJ2-1; D remains ambiguous. The germline gives CDR1 SNHLY, CDR2 FYNNEI. The CDR3 contains 12 residues. V shed 2 bases and J shed 7 bases, with 6 bases lying between them. CDR3 bases: TGTGCCAGCAGTGAATGGACGAATGAGCAGTTCTTC. Its protein product is CASSEWTNEQFF.

The rearrangement uses TRBV27 and TRBJ2-7; 7 nucleotides align to TRBD1. J was trimmed by 2 bases and V by 5 bases; bases with no gene match: 3. Germline assignment: CDR1 MNHEY and CDR2 SMNVEV (reference sequence). This CDR3 region has 13 residues. The DNA of the CDR3 is TGTGCCAGCAGTCCACAGGGGACCTACGAGCAGTACTTC. Its protein product is CASSPQGTYEQYF.

The rearrangement joins TRBV2 to TRBJ2-7; D remains ambiguous. Trimming left V 3 bases short and J 1 base short, with 13 bases between. The CDR3 spans 15 residues. CDR1 and CDR2 from the germline V gene are SNHLY and FYNNEI. CDR3 DNA sequence: TGTGCCAGCAGTGACTTCAGAGGACCGTCCTACGAGCAGTACTTC. Protein sequence: CASSDFRGPSYEQYF.

The rearrangement joins TRBV19 to TRBJ2-7; unclear D gene. The CDR3 extends over 14 amino acids. Trimming cost V 5 bases and J 0 bases, with 11 bases left between them. From germline, CDR1 is LNHDA and CDR2 SQIVND (reference sequence). CDR3 in amino acids: CASSGFSPSYEQYF. In DNA, the CDR3 is TGTGCCAGTAGTGGTTTTTCTCCCTCCTACGAGCAGTACTTC.

This chain links TRBV19 with TRBJ2-7; 7 positions agree with TRBD2. Germline loops: CDR1 LNHDA, CDR2 SQIVND (reference sequence). This CDR3 is 13 amino acids long. V trimming: 6 bases; J trimming: 6 bases; junction bases outside the gene matches: 8. DNA for the CDR3: TGTGCCAGTAGCTCTGGCGGGAGCATCGAGCAGTACTTC. Amino acids: CASSSGGSIEQYF.

The chain couples TRBV19 to TRBJ2-7; D unclear. Trimming shortened V by 5 bases and J by 0 bases, and 14 bases separated the two germline ends. The CDR3 loop spans 15 amino acids. The germline gives CDR1 LNHDA, CDR2 SQIVND (reference sequence). As DNA, the CDR3 is TGTGCCAGTAGTGCAGCTCGGGTAGCCTCCTACGAGCAGTACTTC. This sequence encodes CASSAARVASYEQYF.

This chain connects TRBV7-6 to TRBJ2-3; 9 bases fit TRBD1. After removal of 5 bases from V and 3 bases from J, the junction contained 12 bases not matched to a gene. In germline, CDR1 is SGHVS, CDR2 FNYEAQ. CDR3 length equals 17 residues. The CDR3 DNA follows: TGTGCCAGCAGCCGGCTAGGGGGGACAGGGAAAACAGATACGCAGTATTTT. Residues: CASSRLGGTGKTDTQYF.

There are a few counts of this clonotype. The J gene is TRBJ1-3, the V gene TRBV5-4; D call uncertain. CDR3 length: 13 residues. Germline V lookup: CDR1 SGHNT, CDR2 YYREEE (reference sequence). V lost 4 bases to trimming and J lost 7 bases, with 12 bases between them. CDR3 bases: TGTGCCAGCAGCCTAACGGGGAGTAACACCATATATTTT. It codes for CASSLTGSNTIYF.

This rearrangement joins TRBV6-6 to TRBJ2-1, with 11 nucleotides matching TRBD1. This CDR3 has 15 residues. CDR1 and CDR2 (germline): MNHNY, SVGAGI (reference sequence). V shed 5 bases and J 7 bases; nucleotides not matched to a gene: 7. The CDR3 protein is CASSPLDRGRNEQFF. CDR3 coding DNA: TGTGCCAGCAGTCCTTTGGACAGGGGGCGAAATGAGCAGTTCTTC.

The chain carries TRBV15 and TRBJ1-2; 8 bases fit TRBD1. Germline CDR1 and CDR2: LNHNV and YYDKDF (reference sequence). The CDR3 is 14 residues long. Trimming removed 1 base from V and 5 bases from J; junction bases left unmatched: 3. This chain's CDR3 is CATSRGQGQYGYTF. CDR3 DNA sequence: TGTGCCACCAGCAGAGGACAGGGGCAATATGGCTACACCTTC.

The chain carries TRBV7-2 and TRBJ2-7; D call uncertain. The germline V gene encodes CDR1 SGHTA and CDR2 FQGNSA. Trimming stripped 2 bases from V and 0 bases from J, with 8 bases between. The CDR3 length is 14 residues. Written as DNA, the CDR3 is TGTGCCAGCAGCTTATTTCCAGACTCCTACGAGCAGTACTTC. Protein: CASSLFPDSYEQYF.

This clonotype occurred once. This chain links TRBV4-3 with TRBJ2-2; TRBD1 is a possible D gene (5 bases). There are 17 residues in the CDR3. Germline CDR1 reads LGHNA; CDR2 reads YSLEER. The ends were cut back, 0 bases at V and 0 bases at J, with 11 bases in the middle. This CDR3 reads CASSQDRWGANTGELFF. DNA of the CDR3: TGCGCCAGCAGCCAAGATCGGTGGGGCGCGAACACCGGGGAGCTGTTTTTT.

CDR3 nucleotide sequence: TGTGCCAGCAGCGTAGGACAGCAAGAGACCCAGTACTTC. Translating it yields CASSVGQQETQYF. The J gene is TRBJ2-5, the V gene TRBV9, with D possibly matching TRBD1 (5 bases). V was clipped by 0 bases and J by 2 bases, with 5 bases between them. The germline gives CDR1 SGDLS, CDR2 YYNGEE. This CDR3 is built from 13 residues. Supplemented by reference TRBV9 and TRBJ2-5, the full variable domain reads DSGVTQTPKHLITATGQRVTLRCSPRSGDLSVYWYQQSLDQGLQFLIQYYNGEERAKGNILERFSAQQFPDLHSELNLSSLELGDSALYFCASSVGQQETQYFGPGTRLLVL.

The chain employs TRBV10-3 and TRBJ2-4; D is uncertain. From germline, CDR1 is ENHRY and CDR2 SYGVKD. This CDR3 is 17 amino acids long. V shed 0 bases and J shed 0 bases, with 12 bases lying between them. The CDR3 here is CAISESVTELAKNIQYF. CDR3 DNA: TGTGCCATCAGTGAGTCCGTTACAGAACTAGCCAAAAACATTCAGTACTTC.

This clonotype has a single count. The CDR3 DNA follows: TGTGCCAGCATGCCCACTCGCTTAGATACGCAGTATTTT. Translated: CASMPTRLDTQYF. V is TRBV28 and J is TRBJ2-3; D not certain. CDR1 is MDHEN, CDR2 SYDVKM, per germline. Trimming took off 7 bases at V and 5 bases at J, with 13 bases between the two ends. This CDR3 is 13 amino acids long.

The V and J genes are TRBV7-3 and TRBJ2-1; D is tentatively TRBD1 or TRBD2 (5 bases each). Trimming took off 2 bases at V and 6 bases at J, with 11 bases between the two ends. The length of the CDR3 is 14 residues. Germline CDR1 SGHTA, CDR2 FQGTGA. The CDR3 DNA sequence: TGTGCCAGCAGCTTACTCGGGACCATCAATGAGCAGTTCTTC. Translating gives CASSLLGTINEQFF.